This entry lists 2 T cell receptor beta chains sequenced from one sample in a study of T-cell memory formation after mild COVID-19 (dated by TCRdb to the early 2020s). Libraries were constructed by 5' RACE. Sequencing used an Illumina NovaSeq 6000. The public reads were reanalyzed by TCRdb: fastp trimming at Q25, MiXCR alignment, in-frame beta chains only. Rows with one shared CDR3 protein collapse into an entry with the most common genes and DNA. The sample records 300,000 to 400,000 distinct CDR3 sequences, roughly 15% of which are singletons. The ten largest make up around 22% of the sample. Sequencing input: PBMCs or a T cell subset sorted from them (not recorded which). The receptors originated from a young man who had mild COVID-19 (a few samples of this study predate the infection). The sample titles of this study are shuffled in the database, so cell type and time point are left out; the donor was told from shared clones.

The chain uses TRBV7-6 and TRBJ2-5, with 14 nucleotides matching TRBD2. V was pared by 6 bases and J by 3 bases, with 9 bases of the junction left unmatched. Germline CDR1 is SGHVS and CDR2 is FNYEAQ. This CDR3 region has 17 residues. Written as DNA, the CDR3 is TGTGCCAGCAGTCCGGGACTAGCGGGAGATTCAGAAGAGACCCAGTACTTC. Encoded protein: CASSPGLAGDSEETQYF.

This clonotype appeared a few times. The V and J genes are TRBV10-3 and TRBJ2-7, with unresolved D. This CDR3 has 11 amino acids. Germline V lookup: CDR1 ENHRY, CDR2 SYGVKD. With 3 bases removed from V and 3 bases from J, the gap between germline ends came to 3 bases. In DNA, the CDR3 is TGTGCCATCAGTGACCTCTACGAGCAGTACTTC. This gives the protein CAISDLYEQYF.